Listed below are T cell receptor beta chains from one sample, sequenced in a study of a mutant IDH1 vaccine in newly diagnosed glioma. No antigen has been assigned to these receptors. Profiled with immunoSEQ multiplex PCR; TCRdb holds only in-frame clones, not every one. The profile shows around 30,000 clones, over 50% of them singletons. The starting material was PBMCs, obtained from a glioma patient whose treatment included an IDH1 peptide vaccine. The source of these receptors is a woman aged 18 to 35 with glioma. The CDR3 runs from the conserved cysteine through the conserved F or W. The order of the fields is D gene, V gene, clone size, J gene, CDR3 protein, CDR3 DNA. D genes are given only for firm matches. Clone sizes are given selectively: once, few, many, or a class where the clone is expanded.

NA,TRBV10-3,NA,TRBJ2-7,CAISEFNGGGDLGEQYF,TGTGCCATCAGTGAGTTTAATGGAGGGGGAGACTTAGGGGAGCAGTACTTC
NA,TRBV10-3,NA,TRBJ1-5,CAISESGGPNQPQHF,TGTGCCATCAGTGAGTCCGGGGGGCCGAATCAGCCCCAGCATTTT
NA,TRBV9,few,TRBJ2-7,CASSVELWAEQYF,TGTGCCAGCAGCGTGGAGTTGTGGGCCGAGCAGTACTTC
NA,TRBV27,NA,TRBJ1-4,CASSLSGPNEKLFF,TGTGCCAGCAGTTTATCGGGACCTAATGAAAAACTGTTTTTT
TRBD2,TRBV10-3,NA,TRBJ2-1,CAIATSGRTGEQFF,TGTGCCATCGCAACTAGCGGGAGGACGGGAGAGCAGTTCTTC
NA,TRBV28,medium-sized,TRBJ1-5,CASIKNGGGNQPQHF,TGTGCCAGCATTAAGAACGGAGGTGGCAATCAGCCCCAGCATTTT
NA,TRBV27,NA,TRBJ2-7,CASSAYSGYEQYF,TGTGCCAGCAGTGCGTACAGTGGCTACGAGCAGTACTTC
NA,TRBV11-3,NA,TRBJ1-1,CASSPPQGVVTEAFF,TGTGCCAGCAGCCCTCCCCAGGGCGTCGTCACTGAAGCTTTCTTT
NA,TRBV28,once,TRBJ2-3,CASMRAGTQYF,TGTGCCAGCATGAGGGCAGGTACGCAGTATTTT
TRBD1,TRBV6-5,many,TRBJ1-1,CASSYSGQGEAFF,TGTGCCAGCAGTTACTCGGGACAGGGCGAAGCTTTCTTT
NA,TRBV10-3,NA,TRBJ2-7,CAISEPSRYEQYF,TGTGCCATCAGTGAGCCTAGTCGCTACGAGCAGTACTTC
NA,TRBV5-4,NA,TRBJ2-7,CASSLGRPSYEQYF,TGTGCCAGCAGCTTAGGGCGGCCTTCCTACGAGCAGTACTTC
NA,TRBV28,NA,TRBJ1-1,CASSSMGAPDTEAFF,TGTGCCAGCAGCTCAATGGGGGCGCCGGACACTGAAGCTTTCTTT
NA,TRBV7-9,NA,TRBJ1-1,CASSFTGNTEAFF,TGTGCCAGCAGCTTTACCGGGAACACTGAAGCTTTCTTT
TRBD1,TRBV5-1,NA,TRBJ1-2,CASSVGQGYGYTF,TGCGCCAGCAGCGTCGGACAGGGTTATGGCTACACCTTC
NA,TRBV2,NA,TRBJ1-4,CASSNGVEKLFF,TGTGCCAGCAGCAACGGAGTCGAAAAACTGTTTTTT
NA,TRBV11-3,NA,TRBJ2-1,CASSSAPGLSYNEQFF,TGTGCCAGCAGCTCCGCCCCGGGACTTTCTTACAATGAGCAGTTCTTC